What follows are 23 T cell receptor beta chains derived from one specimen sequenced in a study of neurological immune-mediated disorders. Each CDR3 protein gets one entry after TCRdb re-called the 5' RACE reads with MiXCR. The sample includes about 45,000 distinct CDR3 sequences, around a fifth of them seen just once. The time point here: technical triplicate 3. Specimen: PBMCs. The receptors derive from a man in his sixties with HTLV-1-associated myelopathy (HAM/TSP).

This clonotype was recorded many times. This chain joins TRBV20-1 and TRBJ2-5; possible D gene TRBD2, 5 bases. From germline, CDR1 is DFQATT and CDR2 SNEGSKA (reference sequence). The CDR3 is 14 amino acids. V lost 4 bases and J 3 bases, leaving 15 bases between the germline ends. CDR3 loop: CSAKAGPSKETQYF. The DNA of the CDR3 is TGCAGTGCTAAGGCGGGCCCATCCAAAGAGACCCAGTACTTC.

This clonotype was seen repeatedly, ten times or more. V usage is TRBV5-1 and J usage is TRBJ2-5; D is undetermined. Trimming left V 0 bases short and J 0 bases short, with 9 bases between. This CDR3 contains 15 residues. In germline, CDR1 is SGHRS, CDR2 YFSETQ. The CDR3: CASSLAPGDQETQYF. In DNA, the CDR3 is TGCGCCAGCAGCTTGGCTCCCGGCGACCAAGAGACCCAGTACTTC.

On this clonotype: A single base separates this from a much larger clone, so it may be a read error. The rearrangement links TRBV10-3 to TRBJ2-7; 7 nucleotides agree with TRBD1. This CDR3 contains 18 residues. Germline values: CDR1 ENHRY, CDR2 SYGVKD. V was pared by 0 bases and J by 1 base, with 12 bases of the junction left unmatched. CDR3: CAISESINQTGRSYEQYF. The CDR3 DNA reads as TGTGCCATCAGTGAGTCTATAAATCAGACAGGGCGTTCCTACGAGCAGTACTTC.

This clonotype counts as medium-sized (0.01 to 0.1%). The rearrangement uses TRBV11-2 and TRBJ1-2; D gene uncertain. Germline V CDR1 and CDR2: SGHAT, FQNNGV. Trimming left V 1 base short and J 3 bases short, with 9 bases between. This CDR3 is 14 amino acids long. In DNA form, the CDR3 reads TGTGCCAGCAGCTTAGGGGAGGTTGACTATGGCTACACCTTC. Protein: CASSLGEVDYGYTF.

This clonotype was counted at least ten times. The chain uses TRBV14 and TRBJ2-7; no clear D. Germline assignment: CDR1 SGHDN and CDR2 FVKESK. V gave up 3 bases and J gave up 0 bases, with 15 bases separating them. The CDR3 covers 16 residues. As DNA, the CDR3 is TGTGCCAGCAGCCACGACCCACGAATGCCCTCCTACGAGCAGTACTTC. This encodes CASSHDPRMPSYEQYF. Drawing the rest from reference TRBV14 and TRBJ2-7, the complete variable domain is EAGVTQFPSHSVIEKGQTVTLRCDPISGHDNLYWYRRVMGKEIKFLLHFVKESKQDESGMPNNRFLAERTGGTYSTLKVQPAELEDSGVYFCASSHDPRMPSYEQYFGPGTRLTVT.

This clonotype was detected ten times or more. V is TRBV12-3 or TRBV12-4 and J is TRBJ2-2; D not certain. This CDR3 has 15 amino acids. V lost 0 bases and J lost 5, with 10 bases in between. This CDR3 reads CASSLAQSRTGELFF. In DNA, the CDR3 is TGTGCCAGCAGTTTAGCGCAGTCGAGAACCGGGGAGCTGTTTTTT.

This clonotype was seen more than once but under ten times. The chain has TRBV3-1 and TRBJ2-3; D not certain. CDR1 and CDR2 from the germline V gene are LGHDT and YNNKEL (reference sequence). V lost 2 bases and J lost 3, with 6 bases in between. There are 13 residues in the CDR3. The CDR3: CASSQWSTDTQYF. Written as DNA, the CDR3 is TGTGCCAGCAGCCAATGGTCGACAGATACGCAGTATTTT.

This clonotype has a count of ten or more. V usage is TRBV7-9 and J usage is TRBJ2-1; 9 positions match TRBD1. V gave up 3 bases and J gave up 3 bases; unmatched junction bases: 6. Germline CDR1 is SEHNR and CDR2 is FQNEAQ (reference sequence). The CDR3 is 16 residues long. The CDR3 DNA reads TGTGCCAGCAGCTTCTCTGGACAGGGGCACTACAATGAGCAGTTCTTC. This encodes CASSFSGQGHYNEQFF. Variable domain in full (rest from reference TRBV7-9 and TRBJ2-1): DTGVSQNPRHKITKRGQNVTFRCDPISEHNRLYWYRQTLGQGPEFLTYFQNEAQLEKSRLLSDRFSAERPKGSFSTLEIQRTEQGDSAMYLCASSFSGQGHYNEQFFGPGTRLTVL.

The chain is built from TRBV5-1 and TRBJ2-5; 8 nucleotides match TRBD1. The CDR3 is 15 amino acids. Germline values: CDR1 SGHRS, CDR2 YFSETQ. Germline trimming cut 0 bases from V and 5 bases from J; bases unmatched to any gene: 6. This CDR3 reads CASSLVPGGAETQYF. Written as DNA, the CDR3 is TGCGCCAGCAGCTTGGTTCCAGGGGGCGCGGAGACCCAGTACTTC.

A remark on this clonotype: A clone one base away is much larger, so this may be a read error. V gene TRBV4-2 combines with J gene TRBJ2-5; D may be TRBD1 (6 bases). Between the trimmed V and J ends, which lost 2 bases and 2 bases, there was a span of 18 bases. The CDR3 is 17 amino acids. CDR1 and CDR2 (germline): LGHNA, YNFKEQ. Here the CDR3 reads CASSQLRGRGVQETQYF. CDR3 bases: TGTGCCAGCAGCCAACTTAGGGGCAGGGGAGTTCAAGAGACCCAGTACTTC.

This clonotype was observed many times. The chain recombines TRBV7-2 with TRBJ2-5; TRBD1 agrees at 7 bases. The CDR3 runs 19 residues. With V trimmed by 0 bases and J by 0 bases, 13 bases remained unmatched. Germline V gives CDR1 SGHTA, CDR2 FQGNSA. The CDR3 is CASSLAYRGPLPYQETQYF. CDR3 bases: TGTGCCAGCAGCTTAGCGTACAGGGGTCCCTTACCGTACCAAGAGACCCAGTACTTC.

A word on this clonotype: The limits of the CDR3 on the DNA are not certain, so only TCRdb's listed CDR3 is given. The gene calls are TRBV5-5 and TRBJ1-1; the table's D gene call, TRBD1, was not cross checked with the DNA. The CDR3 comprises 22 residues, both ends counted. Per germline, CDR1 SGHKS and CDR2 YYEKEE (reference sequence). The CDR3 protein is CASSFYICSATVPGGRGTEAFF.

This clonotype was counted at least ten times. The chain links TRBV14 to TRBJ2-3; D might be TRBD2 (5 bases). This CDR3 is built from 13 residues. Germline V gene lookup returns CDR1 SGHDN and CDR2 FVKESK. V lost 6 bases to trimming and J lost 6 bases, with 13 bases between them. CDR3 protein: CASSPMRADTQYF. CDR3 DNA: TGTGCCAGCAGTCCAATGAGGGCGGATACGCAGTATTTT.

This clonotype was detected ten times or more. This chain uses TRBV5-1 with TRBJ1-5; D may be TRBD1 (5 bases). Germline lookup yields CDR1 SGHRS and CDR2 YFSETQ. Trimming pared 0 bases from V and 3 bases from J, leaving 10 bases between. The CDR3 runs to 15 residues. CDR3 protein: CASSLGQGLNQPQHF. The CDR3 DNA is TGCGCCAGCAGCTTGGGCCAGGGCCTCAATCAGCCCCAGCATTTT.

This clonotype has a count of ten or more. The chain's CDR3 is CASSSSRDRGSPLHF. CDR3 sequence (DNA): TGTGCCAGCAGCTCCTCCCGGGACAGGGGTTCACCCCTCCACTTT. The chain links TRBV5-6 to TRBJ1-6; 10 bases line up with TRBD1. CDR3 length: 15 amino acids. V was pared by 3 bases and J by 9 bases, with 6 bases of the junction left unmatched. The germline gives CDR1 SGHDT, CDR2 YYEEEE.

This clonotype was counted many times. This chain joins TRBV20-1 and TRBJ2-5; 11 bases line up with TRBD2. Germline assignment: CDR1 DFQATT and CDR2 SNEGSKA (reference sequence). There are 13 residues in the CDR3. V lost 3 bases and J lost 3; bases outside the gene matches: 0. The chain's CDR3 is CSASSGREETQYF. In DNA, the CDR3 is TGCAGTGCTAGTAGCGGGAGGGAAGAGACCCAGTACTTC.

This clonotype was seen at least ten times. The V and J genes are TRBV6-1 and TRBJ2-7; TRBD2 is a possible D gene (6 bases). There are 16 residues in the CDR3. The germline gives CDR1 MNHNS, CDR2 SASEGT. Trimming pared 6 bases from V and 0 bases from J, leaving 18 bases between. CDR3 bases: TGTGCCAGCAGCCCAAAAAAAGGGGACTCCTCCTACGAGCAGTACTTC. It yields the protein CASSPKKGDSSYEQYF.

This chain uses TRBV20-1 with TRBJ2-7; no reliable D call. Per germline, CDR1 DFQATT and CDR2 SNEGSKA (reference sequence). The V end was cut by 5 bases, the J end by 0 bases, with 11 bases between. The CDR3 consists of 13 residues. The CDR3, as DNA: TGCAGTGCTTCACGTTCACGCTCCTACGAGCAGTACTTC. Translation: CSASRSRSYEQYF.

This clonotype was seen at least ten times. The CDR3 region has the DNA TGCGCCAGCAGCTTCGGACGGAACACTGAAGCTTTCTTT. Residues: CASSFGRNTEAFF. J is TRBJ1-1 and V is TRBV5-1; D is unclear. V gave up 2 bases and J gave up 1 base, with 6 bases separating them. Germline V gene lookup returns CDR1 SGHRS and CDR2 YFSETQ. CDR3 size: 13 residues.

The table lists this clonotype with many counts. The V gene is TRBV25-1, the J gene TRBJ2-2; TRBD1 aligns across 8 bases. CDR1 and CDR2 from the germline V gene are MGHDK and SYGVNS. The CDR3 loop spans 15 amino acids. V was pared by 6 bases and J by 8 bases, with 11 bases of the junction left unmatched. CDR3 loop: CASSAQATGGGELFF. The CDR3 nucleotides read TGTGCCAGCAGCGCCCAGGCCACAGGGGGTGGGGAGCTGTTTTTT.

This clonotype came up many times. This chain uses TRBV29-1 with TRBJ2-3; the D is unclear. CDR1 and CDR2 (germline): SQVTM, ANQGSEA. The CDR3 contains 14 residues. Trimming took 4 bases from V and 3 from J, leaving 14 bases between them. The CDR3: CSVAGKASTDTQYF. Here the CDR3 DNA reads TGCAGCGTTGCTGGAAAGGCGAGTACAGATACGCAGTATTTT.

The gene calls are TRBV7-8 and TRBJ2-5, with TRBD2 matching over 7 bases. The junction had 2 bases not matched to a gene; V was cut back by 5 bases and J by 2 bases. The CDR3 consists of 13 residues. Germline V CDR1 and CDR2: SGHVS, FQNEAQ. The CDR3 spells CASSPAGQETQYF. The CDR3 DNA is TGTGCCAGCAGCCCAGCGGGACAAGAGACCCAGTACTTC.

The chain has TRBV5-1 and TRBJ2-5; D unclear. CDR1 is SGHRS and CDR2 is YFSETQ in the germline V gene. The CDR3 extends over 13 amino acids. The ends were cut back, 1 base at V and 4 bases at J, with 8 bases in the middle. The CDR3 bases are TGCGCCAGCAGCTTGCGTCCGGGAGAGACCCAGTACTTC. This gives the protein CASSLRPGETQYF.